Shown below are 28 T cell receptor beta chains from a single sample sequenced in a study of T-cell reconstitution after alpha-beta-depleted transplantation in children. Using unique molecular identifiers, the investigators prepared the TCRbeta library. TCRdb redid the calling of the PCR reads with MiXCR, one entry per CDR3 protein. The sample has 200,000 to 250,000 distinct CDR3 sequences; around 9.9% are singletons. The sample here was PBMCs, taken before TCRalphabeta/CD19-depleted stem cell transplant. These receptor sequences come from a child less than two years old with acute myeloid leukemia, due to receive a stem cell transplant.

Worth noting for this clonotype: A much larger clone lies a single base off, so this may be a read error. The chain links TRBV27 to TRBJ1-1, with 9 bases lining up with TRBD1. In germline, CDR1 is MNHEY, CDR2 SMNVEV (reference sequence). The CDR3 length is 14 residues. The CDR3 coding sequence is TGTCCCAGCAACCTACAGGGGGCTAGCACTGAAGCTTTCTTT. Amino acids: CPSNLQGASTEAFF.

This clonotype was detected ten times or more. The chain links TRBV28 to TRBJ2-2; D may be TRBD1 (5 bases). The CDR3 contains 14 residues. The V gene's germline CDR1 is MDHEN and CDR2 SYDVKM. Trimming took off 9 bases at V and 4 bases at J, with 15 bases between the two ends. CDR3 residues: CASFIGVGTGELFF. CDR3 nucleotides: TGTGCCAGTTTTATAGGGGTGGGCACCGGGGAGCTGTTTTTT.

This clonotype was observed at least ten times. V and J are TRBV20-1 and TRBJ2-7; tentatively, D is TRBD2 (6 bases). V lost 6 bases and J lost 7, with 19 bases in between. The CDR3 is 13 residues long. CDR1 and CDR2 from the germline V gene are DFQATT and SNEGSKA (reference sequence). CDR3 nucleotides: TGCAGTGCCCCGGAGCCTGGGGCGGGGGAGCAGTACTTC. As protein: CSAPEPGAGEQYF.

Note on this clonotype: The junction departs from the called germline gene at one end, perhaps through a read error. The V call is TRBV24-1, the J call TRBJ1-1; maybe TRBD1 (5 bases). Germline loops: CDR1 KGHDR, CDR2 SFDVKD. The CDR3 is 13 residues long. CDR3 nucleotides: TGTGCCACCAGTGCGGGGGTGAACTCTGAAGCTTTCTTT. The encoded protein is CATSAGVNSEAFF.

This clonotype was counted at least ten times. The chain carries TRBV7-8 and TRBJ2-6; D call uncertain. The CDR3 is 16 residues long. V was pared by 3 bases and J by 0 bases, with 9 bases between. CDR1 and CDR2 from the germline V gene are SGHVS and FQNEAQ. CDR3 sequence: CASSFFSSSGANVLTF. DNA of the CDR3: TGTGCCAGCAGCTTCTTTTCTTCCTCTGGGGCCAACGTCCTGACTTTC.

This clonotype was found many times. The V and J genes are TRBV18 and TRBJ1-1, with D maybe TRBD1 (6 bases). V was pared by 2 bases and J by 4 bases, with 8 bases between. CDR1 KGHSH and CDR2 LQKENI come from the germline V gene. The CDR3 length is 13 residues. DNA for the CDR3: TGTGCCAGCTCACCAGGGGGGCGCACTGAAGCTTTCTTT. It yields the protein CASSPGGRTEAFF.

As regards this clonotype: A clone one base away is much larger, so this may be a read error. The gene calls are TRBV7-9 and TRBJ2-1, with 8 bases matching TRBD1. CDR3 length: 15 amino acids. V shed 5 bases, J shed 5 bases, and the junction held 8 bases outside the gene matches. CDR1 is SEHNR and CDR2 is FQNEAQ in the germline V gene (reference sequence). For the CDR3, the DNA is TGTGCCAGCAGCCAAGGACAGGGTTGGGACAATGAGCAGTTCTTC. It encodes CASSQGQGWDNEQFF.

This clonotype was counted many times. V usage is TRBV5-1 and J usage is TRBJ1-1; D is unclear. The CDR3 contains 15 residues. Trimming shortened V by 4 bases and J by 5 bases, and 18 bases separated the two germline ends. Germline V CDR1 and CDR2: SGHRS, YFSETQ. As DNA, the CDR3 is TGCGCCAGCAGCCACGGCGTGGGGAGAGGGACTGAAGCTTTCTTT. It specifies CASSHGVGRGTEAFF.

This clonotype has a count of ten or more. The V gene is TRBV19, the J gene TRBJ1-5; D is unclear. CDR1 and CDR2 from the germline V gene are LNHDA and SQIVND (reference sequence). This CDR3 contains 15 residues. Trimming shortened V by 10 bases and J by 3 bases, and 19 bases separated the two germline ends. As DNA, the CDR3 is TGTGCCACCCGAGACGGGCAGCCATCCAATCAGCCCCAGCATTTT. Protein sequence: CATRDGQPSNQPQHF.

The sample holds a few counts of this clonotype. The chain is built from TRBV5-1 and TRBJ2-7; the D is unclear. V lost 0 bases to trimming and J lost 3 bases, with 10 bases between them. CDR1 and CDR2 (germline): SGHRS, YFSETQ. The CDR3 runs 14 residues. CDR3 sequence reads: CASSLEGLNYEQYF. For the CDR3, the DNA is TGCGCCAGCAGCTTGGAAGGTCTAAACTACGAGCAGTACTTC.

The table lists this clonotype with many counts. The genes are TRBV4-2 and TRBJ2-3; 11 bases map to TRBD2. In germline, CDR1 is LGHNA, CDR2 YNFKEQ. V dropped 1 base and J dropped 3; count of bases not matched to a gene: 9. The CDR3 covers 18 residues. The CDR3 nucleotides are TGTGCCAGCAGCCAAGCCCTGACTAGCGGGATGGAGACAGATACGCAGTATTTT. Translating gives CASSQALTSGMETDTQYF.

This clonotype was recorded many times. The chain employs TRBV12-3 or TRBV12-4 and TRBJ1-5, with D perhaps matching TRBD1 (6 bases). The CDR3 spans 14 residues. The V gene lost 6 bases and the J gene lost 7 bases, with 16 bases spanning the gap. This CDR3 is CASSGGQGRQPQHF. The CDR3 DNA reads TGTGCCAGCAGCGGGGGGCAGGGACGCCAGCCCCAGCATTTT.

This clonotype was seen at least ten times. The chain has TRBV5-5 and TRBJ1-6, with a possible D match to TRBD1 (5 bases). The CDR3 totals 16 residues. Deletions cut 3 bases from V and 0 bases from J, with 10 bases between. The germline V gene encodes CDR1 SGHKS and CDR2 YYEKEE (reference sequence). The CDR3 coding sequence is TGTGCCAGCAGCTCCCAGGGTGACTCCTATAATTCACCCCTCCACTTT. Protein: CASSSQGDSYNSPLHF.

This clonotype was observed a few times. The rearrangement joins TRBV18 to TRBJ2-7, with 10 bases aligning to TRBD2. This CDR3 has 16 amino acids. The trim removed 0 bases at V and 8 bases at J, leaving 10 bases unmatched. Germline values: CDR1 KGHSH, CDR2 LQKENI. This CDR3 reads CASSPPFQREGSKQYF. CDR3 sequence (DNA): TGTGCCAGCTCACCACCTTTCCAGCGGGAGGGGAGTAAGCAGTACTTC.

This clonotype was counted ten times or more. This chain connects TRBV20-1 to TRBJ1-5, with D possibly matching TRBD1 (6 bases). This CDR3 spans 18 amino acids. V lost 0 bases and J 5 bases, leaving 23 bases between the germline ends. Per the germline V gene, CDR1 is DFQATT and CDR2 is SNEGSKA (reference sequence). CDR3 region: CSARDWDMVTGGDQPQHF. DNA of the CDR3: TGCAGTGCTAGAGATTGGGACATGGTGACAGGTGGGGATCAGCCCCAGCATTTT.

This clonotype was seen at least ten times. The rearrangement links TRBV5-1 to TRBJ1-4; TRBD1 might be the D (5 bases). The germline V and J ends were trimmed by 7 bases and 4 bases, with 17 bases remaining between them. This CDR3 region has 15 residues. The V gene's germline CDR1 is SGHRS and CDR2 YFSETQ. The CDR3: CASLAARQSNEKLFF. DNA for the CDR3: TGCGCCAGCCTCGCGGCGCGACAGAGTAATGAAAAACTGTTTTTT.

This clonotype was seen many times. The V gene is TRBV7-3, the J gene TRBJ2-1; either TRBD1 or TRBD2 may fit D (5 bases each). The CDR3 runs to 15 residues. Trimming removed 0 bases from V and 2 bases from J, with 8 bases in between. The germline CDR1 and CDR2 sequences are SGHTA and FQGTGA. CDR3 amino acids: CASSLTGATYNEQFF. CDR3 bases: TGTGCCAGCAGCTTAACCGGGGCTACCTACAATGAGCAGTTCTTC.

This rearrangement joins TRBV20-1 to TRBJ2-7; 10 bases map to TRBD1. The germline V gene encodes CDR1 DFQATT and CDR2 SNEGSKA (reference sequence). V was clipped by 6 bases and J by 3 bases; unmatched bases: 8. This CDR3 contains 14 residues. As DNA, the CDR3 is TGCAGTGCCTTTGCCCGGACAGGGGGCTACGAGCAGTACTTC. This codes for CSAFARTGGYEQYF.

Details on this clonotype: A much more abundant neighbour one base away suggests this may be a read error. CDR3 bases: TGCGCCGGCAGCCAAGTTAGGGGACTAGGGGCAGATACGCAGTATTTT. As protein: CAGSQVRGLGADTQYF. The chain carries TRBV4-1 and TRBJ2-3; TRBD2 agrees at 8 bases. The CDR3 is made up of 16 amino acids. Germline V gene data show CDR1 as MGHRA and CDR2 as YSYEKL.

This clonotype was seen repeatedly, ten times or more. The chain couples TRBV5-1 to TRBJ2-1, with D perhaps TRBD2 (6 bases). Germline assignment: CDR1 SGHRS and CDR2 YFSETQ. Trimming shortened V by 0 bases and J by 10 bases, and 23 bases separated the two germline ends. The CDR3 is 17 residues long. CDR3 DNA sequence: TGCGCCAGCAGCTTGGGAGGGCGGGGTTCCCTCGGTTCCGAGCAGTTCTTC. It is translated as CASSLGGRGSLGSEQFF.

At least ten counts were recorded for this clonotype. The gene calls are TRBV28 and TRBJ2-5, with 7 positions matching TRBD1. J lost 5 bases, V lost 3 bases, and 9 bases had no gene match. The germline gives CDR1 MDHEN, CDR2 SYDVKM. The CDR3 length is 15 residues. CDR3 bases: TGTGCCAGCAGTTTGGCTCCAGGGGGACATGAGACCCAGTACTTC. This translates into CASSLAPGGHETQYF.

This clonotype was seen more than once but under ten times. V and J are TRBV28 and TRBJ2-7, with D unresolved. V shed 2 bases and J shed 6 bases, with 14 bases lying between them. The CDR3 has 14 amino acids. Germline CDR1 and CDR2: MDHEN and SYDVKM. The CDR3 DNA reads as TGTGCCAGCAGTTTAGTTCTCACGACCCGCGAGCAGTACTTC. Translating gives CASSLVLTTREQYF.

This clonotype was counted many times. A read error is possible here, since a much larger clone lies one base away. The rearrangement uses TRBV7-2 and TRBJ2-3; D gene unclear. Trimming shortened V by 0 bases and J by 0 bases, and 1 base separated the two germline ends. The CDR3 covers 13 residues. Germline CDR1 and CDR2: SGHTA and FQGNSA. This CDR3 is CASSLASTDTQYF. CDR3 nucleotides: TGTGCCAGCAGCTTAGCTAGCACAGATACGCAGTATTTT.

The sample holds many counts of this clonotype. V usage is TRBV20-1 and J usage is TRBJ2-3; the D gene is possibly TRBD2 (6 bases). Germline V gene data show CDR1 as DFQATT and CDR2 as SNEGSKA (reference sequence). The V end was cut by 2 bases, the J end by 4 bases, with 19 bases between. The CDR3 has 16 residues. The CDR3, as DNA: TGCAGTGCTAGACGAGAGTTCGGCCGCGGGGCAGATACGCAGTATTTT. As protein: CSARREFGRGADTQYF.

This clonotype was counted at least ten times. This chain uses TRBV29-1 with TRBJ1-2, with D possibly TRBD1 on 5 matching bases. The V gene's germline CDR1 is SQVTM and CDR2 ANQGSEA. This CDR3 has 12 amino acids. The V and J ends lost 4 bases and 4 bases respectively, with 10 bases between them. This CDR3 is CSVGGDLYGYTF. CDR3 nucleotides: TGCAGCGTTGGGGGGGATCTCTATGGCTACACCTTC. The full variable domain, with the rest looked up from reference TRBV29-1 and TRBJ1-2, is SAVISQKPSRDICQRGTSLTIQCQVDSQVTMMFWYRQQPGQSLTLIATANQGSEATYESGFVIDKFPISRPNLTFSTLTVSNMSPEDSSIYLCSVGGDLYGYTFGSGTRLTVV.

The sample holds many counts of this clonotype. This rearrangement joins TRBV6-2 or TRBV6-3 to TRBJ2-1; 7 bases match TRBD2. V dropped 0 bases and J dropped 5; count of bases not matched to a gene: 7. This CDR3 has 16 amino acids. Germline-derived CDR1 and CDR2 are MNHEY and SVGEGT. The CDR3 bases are TGTGCCAGCAGTTACTCAGGGACTACCCTACACAATGAGCAGTTCTTC. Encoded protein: CASSYSGTTLHNEQFF.

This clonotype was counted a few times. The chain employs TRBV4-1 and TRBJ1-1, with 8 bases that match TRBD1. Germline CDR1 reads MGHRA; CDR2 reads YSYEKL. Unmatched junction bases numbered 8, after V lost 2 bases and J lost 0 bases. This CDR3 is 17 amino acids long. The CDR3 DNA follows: TGCGCCAGCAGCCAATTGAACAGGGGGGCGTTGAACACTGAAGCTTTCTTT. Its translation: CASSQLNRGALNTEAFF.

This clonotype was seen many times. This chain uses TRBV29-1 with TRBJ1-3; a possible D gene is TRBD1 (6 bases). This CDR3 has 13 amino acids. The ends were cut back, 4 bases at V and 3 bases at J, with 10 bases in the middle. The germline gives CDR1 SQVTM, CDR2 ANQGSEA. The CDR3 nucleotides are TGCAGCGTTGGGCAGGGGTATGGAAACACCATATATTTT. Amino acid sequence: CSVGQGYGNTIYF.